The clone carrying this T cell receptor (beta chain) was detected a few times. Its antigen is unknown. The assay was run at deep level. The protocol was immunoSEQ multiplex PCR, while the TCRdb copy is restricted to in-frame clones and leaves out a portion. Of about 980,000 clones in the sample, around 80% were seen once. The V and J ends lost 5 bases and 4 bases, in that order; junction bases with no gene match: 10. CDR1 MNHNS and CDR2 SASEGT come from the germline V gene. The CDR3 is 15 residues long. This specimen comes from a study of shared clonotypes between healthy human individuals. General observations from the study: Naive CD4 clonotypes overlapped across a handful of donors at approximately 4.5%. Even with large depth, rarefaction showed that sorted-subset sequencing was incomplete. Larger estimated richness was generally seen in naive subsets than in memory subsets.

The clonotype comes from a man aged 18 to 29 in good health. The sample was memory CD4+ T cells sorted from blood. Specified subset: CD45RA-negative fraction. The chain links TRBV6-1 to TRBJ1-2; 7 bases align to TRBD1. The CDR3 spells CASSKTGHSFYGYTF. CDR3 coding DNA: TGTGCCAGCAGTAAGACAGGGCATTCGTTCTATGGCTACACCTTC.